This T cell receptor (beta chain) was obtained from a study of beta chain features in type 1 diabetes. Overall study findings and caveats: Shorter TCRB CDR3s, moderately but significantly so, were found in Type 1 diabetes patients in all four CD4+ subsets. Short templates might get an advantage during PCR, and this would be equal in patients and controls.

The sample holds one count of this clone. Its target is unknown. At the DNA level, this CDR3 is encoded by other sequences in the same sample as well. Sorting that relied on CD45RO/CCR7/CD25/CD127/CD95/CD27 yielded CD4+ naive, central memory, regulatory and stem cell-like memory cells. Germline V gene sequence: CDR1 SGHRS, CDR2 YFSETQ. The CDR3 contains 14 residues. Trimming stripped 2 bases from V and 1 base from J, with 8 bases between. Of the isolated RNA, all was reverse transcribed, and so the sequenced material was expressed TCRB transcripts. Naive, central memory and regulatory T cell samples averaged approximately 3.5 million immunoSEQ reads each. Libraries were prepared by immunoSEQ multiplex PCR; TCRdb keeps only in-frame clonotypes and omits some of them. The sample consists of just over 450,000 clones, about 29% of them appearing once.

The V call is TRBV5-1, the J call TRBJ2-3; maybe TRBD2 (6 bases). Sequences were obtained from naive CD4+ T cells from blood. The sequence came from a young man in good health. The CDR3 DNA sequence: TGCGCCAGCAGCTTAGGGACTGGCACAGATACGCAGTATTTT. This codes for CASSLGTGTDTQYF. Full variable domain (rest looked up from reference TRBV5-1 and TRBJ2-3): KAGVTQTPRYLIKTRGQQVTLSCSPISGHRSVSWYQQTPGQGLQFLFEYFSETQRNKGNFPGRFSGRQFSNSRSEMNVSTLELGDSALYLCASSLGTGTDTQYFGPGTRLTVL.